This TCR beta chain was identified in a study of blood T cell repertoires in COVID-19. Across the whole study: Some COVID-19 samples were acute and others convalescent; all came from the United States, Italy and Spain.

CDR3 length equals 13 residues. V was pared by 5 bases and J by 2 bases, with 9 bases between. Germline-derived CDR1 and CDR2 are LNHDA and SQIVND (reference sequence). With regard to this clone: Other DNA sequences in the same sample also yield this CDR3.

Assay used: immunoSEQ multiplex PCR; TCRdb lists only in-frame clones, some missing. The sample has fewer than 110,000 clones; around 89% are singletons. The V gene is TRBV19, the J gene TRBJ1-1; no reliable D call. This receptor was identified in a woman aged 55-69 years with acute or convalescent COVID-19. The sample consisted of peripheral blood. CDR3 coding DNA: TGTGCCAGTAGTGGGCAGGTCAACACTGAAGCTTTCTTT. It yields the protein CASSGQVNTEAFF. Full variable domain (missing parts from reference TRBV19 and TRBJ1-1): DGGITQSPKYLFRKEGQNVTLSCEQNLNHDAMYWYRQDPGQGLRLIYYSQIVNDFQKGDIAEGYSVSREKKESFPLTVTSAQKNPTAFYLCASSGQVNTEAFFGQGTRLTVV.